This T cell receptor beta chain came from a study of shared clonotypes between healthy human individuals. About the research overall: Sampling drew on donors who were a couple of women and three men aged 18 to 49. CD8 memory received one plate per donor, CD8 naive two, CD4 memory three and CD4 naive three. Overall study results and limits: Generation probabilities of non-shared clonotypes were lower (relative to those shared by all four donors). Shared clonotypes: about 5.3% naive CD4, roughly 3.5% naive CD8, roughly 2.4% memory CD4, 0.4% memory CD8.

Notes on this clone: As yet, its antigen is unknown.

This CDR3 is 16 amino acids long. The V and J ends lost 3 bases and 5 bases, in that order; junction bases with no gene match: 9. Germline V lookup: CDR1 ENHRY, CDR2 SYGVKD. CD45RO-negative CD8 cells positively selected for CCR7 made up the naive population, which excluded terminally differentiated effector memory CD45RA+ cells. Libraries were prepared by immunoSEQ multiplex PCR; TCRdb keeps only in-frame clonotypes and omits some of them. Here the sample spans 560,000 or so clones, around 96% being singletons. This receptor was taken from a woman aged 30 to 39 in good health. V is TRBV10-3 and J is TRBJ1-2; 10 bases are a match to TRBD1. Sequencing used naive CD8+ T cells sorted from blood. CDR3 nucleotide sequence: TGTGCCATCAGTGATAGGACAGGGGGACGGAATTATGGCTACACCTTC. The encoded protein is CAISDRTGGRNYGYTF.